A selection of T cell receptor beta chains follows, all from one sample in a study of cytomegalovirus exposure and HLA in healthy donors. The table came from immunoSEQ multiplex PCR; TCRdb's copy has only in-frame clones and leaves some out. The data contain 65,000 to 90,000 clones, around four fifths of them singletons. Material for sequencing was PBMCs. All receptors come from a woman in her 40s in good health and CMV-seropositive. Each CDR3 is given with its conserved first and last residue. D genes are given only for firm matches. Rows may omit the clone size; those that give it use once, few, many or a size class.

d_gene	v_gene	j_gene	abundance	CDR3aa	CDR3nt
.	TRBV18	TRBJ2-1	.	CASSPPLRGSSYNEQFF	TGTGCCAGCTCACCACCGCTGCGGGGTAGCTCCTACAATGAGCAGTTCTTC
.	TRBV4-1	TRBJ1-4	.	CASSLNWRGTNEKLFF	TGCGCCAGCAGCCTGAATTGGAGGGGAACTAATGAAAAACTGTTTTTT
.	TRBV5-1	TRBJ1-3	.	CASSLGQSSGNTIYF	TGCGCCAGCAGCTTGGGACAGAGCTCTGGAAACACCATATATTTT
.	TRBV6-5	TRBJ1-6	.	CASSYPGANNSPLHF	TGTGCCAGCAGTTACCCCGGAGCCAATAATTCACCCCTCCACTTT
.	TRBV5-1	TRBJ1-4	.	CASRRASNPNEKLFF	TGCGCCAGCAGGAGAGCAAGCAACCCTAACGAAAAACTGTTTTTT
.	TRBV20-1	TRBJ1-1	few	CSARPRAEAFF	TGCAGTGCTAGACCGAGGGCTGAAGCTTTCTTT
TRBD1	TRBV10-3	TRBJ2-1	.	CAISGTGDIDEQFF	TGTGCCATCAGCGGGACAGGGGATATCGATGAGCAGTTCTTC
.	TRBV11-2	TRBJ1-3	few	CASSLAGGNTIYF	TGTGCCAGCAGCTTGGCTGGTGGAAACACCATATATTTT
.	TRBV6-6	TRBJ1-1	few	CASSYSRSGDTEAFF	TGTGCCAGCAGTTACTCGAGATCAGGGGACACTGAAGCTTTCTTT
TRBD1	TRBV2	TRBJ1-5	.	CASSALGQGASQPQHF	TGTGCCAGCAGCGCCCTGGGACAGGGGGCGAGTCAGCCCCAGCATTTT
TRBD2	TRBV19	TRBJ2-1	.	CASSPTGLAGDFEQFF	TGTGCCAGTAGTCCCACGGGACTAGCGGGGGATTTTGAGCAGTTCTTC
TRBD1	TRBV19	TRBJ1-5	.	CASSIMTGYQPQHF	TGTGCCAGTAGTATAATGACAGGGTACCAGCCCCAGCATTTT
TRBD2	TRBV7-2	TRBJ2-5	once	CASGPLAGGETQYF	TGTGCCAGCGGACCCCTAGCGGGGGGTGAGACCCAGTACTTC
TRBD1	TRBV4-2	TRBJ1-5	.	CASSLQGDSNQPQHF	TGTGCCAGCAGCCTCCAGGGGGATAGCAATCAGCCCCAGCATTTT
.	TRBV5-8	TRBJ2-3	.	CASSFRQSTDTQYF	TGTGCCAGCAGCTTCCGACAGAGCACAGATACGCAGTATTTT
TRBD1	TRBV28	TRBJ2-2	.	CASSLYLIGTGGGTGELFF	TGTGCCAGCAGTTTATACCTTATCGGGACAGGGGGAGGCACCGGGGAGCTGTTTTTT
TRBD1	TRBV6-5	TRBJ2-1	.	CASSTGGPYNEQFF	TGTGCCAGCAGTACAGGGGGACCCTACAATGAGCAGTTCTTC
TRBD1	TRBV19	TRBJ2-2	.	CASSGTGDTGELFF	TGTGCCAGTAGTGGGACAGGGGACACCGGGGAGCTGTTTTTT
.	TRBV28	TRBJ1-4	.	CASSFLGGREKLFF	TGTGCCAGCAGTTTCCTAGGAGGAAGGGAAAAACTGTTTTTT
.	TRBV9	TRBJ2-7	.	CASSPGTSTYEQYF	TGTGCCAGCAGCCCTGGGACATCTACCTACGAGCAGTACTTC
.	TRBV11-2	TRBJ1-2	.	CASSLDIVLNRAGYTF	TGTGCCAGCAGCTTAGATATCGTATTAAACAGGGCAGGCTACACCTTC
TRBD2	TRBV4-3	TRBJ2-7	.	CASSQERAGLSYEQYF	TGCGCCAGCAGCCAAGAAAGAGCGGGGCTCTCCTACGAGCAGTACTTC
TRBD2	TRBV7-2	TRBJ2-7	.	CASSPRTSGVVNEQYF	TGTGCCAGCAGCCCTAGGACTAGCGGGGTTGTAAACGAGCAGTACTTC
TRBD1	TRBV5-1	TRBJ1-1	few	CASSPQGGSTEAFF	TGCGCCAGCAGCCCACAGGGGGGGAGCACTGAAGCTTTCTTT
TRBD1	TRBV29-1	TRBJ1-1	.	CSTDRGREGKAFF	TGCAGCACGGACAGGGGGCGAGAAGGTAAAGCTTTCTTT
TRBD1	TRBV28	TRBJ2-1	.	CASTDRVDNEQFF	TGTGCCAGTACGGACAGGGTTGACAATGAGCAGTTCTTC
TRBD2	TRBV7-2	TRBJ2-5	.	CASSAGLAGGKETQYF	TGTGCCAGCAGCGCGGGACTAGCGGGGGGGAAAGAGACCCAGTACTTC
TRBD1	TRBV6-5	TRBJ1-2	.	CASGQGVYGYTF	TGTGCCAGCGGACAGGGAGTCTATGGCTACACCTTC
.	TRBV18	TRBJ1-5	.	CASSPLDGERPQHF	TGTGCCAGCTCACCCCTGGACGGGGAGCGGCCCCAGCATTTT
TRBD2	TRBV28	TRBJ2-7	.	CASRPSGTYEQYF	TGTGCCAGCAGGCCTAGCGGAACCTACGAGCAGTACTTC
.	TRBV18	TRBJ2-2	.	CASSPYRGTGELFF	TGTGCCAGCTCACCCTATCGGGGCACCGGGGAGCTGTTTTTT
TRBD1	TRBV28	TRBJ2-1	.	CASTRPGQGRHNEQFF	TGTGCCAGCACCAGGCCGGGACAGGGGAGGCACAATGAGCAGTTCTTC
TRBD2	TRBV15	TRBJ2-3	.	CATSRFRGGGSTDTQYF	TGTGCCACCAGCAGATTCCGGGGCGGGGGTAGCACAGATACGCAGTATTTT
.	TRBV19	TRBJ1-5	.	CATLGSSAIGQPQHF	TGTGCCACTCTTGGCTCGAGCGCCATCGGTCAGCCCCAGCATTTT
.	TRBV4-1	TRBJ2-3	.	CASSQDRTAGGDTQYF	TGCGCCAGCAGCCAAGATAGGACCGCGGGTGGTGATACGCAGTATTTT
TRBD1	TRBV27	TRBJ1-2	.	CASSLSTAAQGGYTF	TGTGCCAGCAGTTTATCCACGGCGGCACAGGGGGGCTACACCTTC
.	TRBV27	TRBJ1-2	.	CASSQTVNYGYTF	TGTGCCAGCAGCCAGACAGTTAACTATGGCTACACCTTC
TRBD1	TRBV7-9	TRBJ1-3	few	CASSPGTGTSGNTIYF	TGTGCCAGCAGCCCCGGGACAGGGACTTCTGGAAACACCATATATTTT
TRBD2	TRBV18	TRBJ2-3	.	CASSPVSGEFTDTQYF	TGTGCCAGCTCACCCGTTAGCGGGGAGTTCACAGATACGCAGTATTTT